This T cell receptor beta chain was found in a study of CD8 T cells in Susac syndrome. The authors reverse transcribed roughly 0.5 to 1 ug RNA with random hexamers. Each CDR3 protein gets one entry after TCRdb re-called the immunoSEQ multiplex PCR reads with MiXCR. Here the sample spans fewer than 300,000 distinct CDR3 sequences, roughly 84% being singletons. V lost 4 bases and J lost 9, with 13 bases in between. This CDR3 has 13 amino acids. Looked up from germline, CDR1 is SEHNR and CDR2 is FQNEAQ (reference sequence). The chain employs TRBV7-9 and TRBJ2-1; perhaps TRBD2 as D (6 bases). The sample taken for sequencing was CD8+ T cells from PBMCs. The clonotype comes from a human donor with multiple sclerosis. The CDR3 DNA follows: TGTGCCAGCAGCTCAGAAAGGGAGGTTGAGCAGTTCTTC. Residues: CASSSEREVEQFF.